This TCR beta chain was recorded in a study of vaccination effects on CD4 cells after COVID-19. Study observations and caveats: Common cold coronaviruses were cross-recognized by only 1 of 255 vaccine-induced clones in healthy vaccinees.

Libraries were prepared by immunoSEQ multiplex PCR; TCRdb keeps only in-frame clonotypes and omits some of them. The sample carries roughly 55,000 clones, roughly 78% recorded once. Antigen-specific CD4+ T cells were expanded (with viral peptide pools) by the ViraFEST assay ahead of sequencing. Cells that had been cultured for 10 days were the source of isolated CD4+ T cells. All study participants received two doses of BNT162b2 or mRNA-1273 vaccine. Days 3 and 7 were when half the medium was replaced with IL-2 medium. This clone appeared a few times. What it recognizes is unknown. This TCR was recovered from a human donor who received a COVID-19 vaccine. Sequenced material: CD4+ T cells from PBMCs cultured with HCoV-OC43 spike peptides, taken after COVID-19 vaccination. Regarding subset: HCoV-OC43 spike overlapping peptide pool stimulation.

CDR3 DNA: TGTGCCAGCAGTCGGGACTCTAGCTCCTACAATGAGCAGTTCTTC. It yields the protein CASSRDSSSYNEQFF. The rearrangement joins TRBV6-2 or TRBV6-3 to TRBJ2-1; D is perhaps TRBD2 (6 bases). V gave up 5 bases and J gave up 0 bases, with 11 bases separating them. The CDR3 is made up of 15 amino acids. Germline V CDR1 and CDR2: MNHEY, SVGEGT.